Listed below are T cell receptor beta chains from one sample, sequenced in a study of beta chain features in type 1 diabetes. The repertoire was sequenced with immunoSEQ multiplex PCR; TCRdb's copy has only in-frame clones and lacks some. The sample carries 400,000 or so clones, roughly a tenth recorded once. The sequencing input was central memory CD4+ T cells from blood. The receptor set was obtained from a young man with type 1 diabetes. The CDR3 runs from the conserved cysteine through the conserved F or W. The D gene is left open where the match is weak. Clone size is stated in some rows and not others, as once, few, many or a class when expanded.

>TRBV11-2|-|TRBJ2-1|TRBD1
CASPSKGAAYNEQFF
TGTGCCAGCCCCTCTAAGGGGGCAGCATACAATGAGCAGTTCTTC
>TRBV5-1|-|TRBJ1-2|-
CASSQPPGLWYTF
TGCGCCAGCAGCCAGCCGCCGGGATTGTGGTACACCTTC
>TRBV9|many|TRBJ2-3|-
CASSVSLWNTQYF
TGTGCCAGCAGCGTATCCCTCTGGAATACGCAGTATTTT
>TRBV25-1|-|TRBJ2-5|TRBD1
CASSGGQGARETQYF
TGTGCCAGCAGTGGTGGACAGGGGGCTCGGGAGACCCAGTACTTC
>TRBV2|-|TRBJ1-1|-
CASSERAGLGATEAFF
TGTGCCAGCAGTGAGAGAGCGGGCCTCGGGGCCACTGAAGCTTTCTTT
>TRBV30|few|TRBJ2-7|-
CAWSVTGRNEQYF
TGTGCCTGGAGTGTAACAGGGAGGAACGAGCAGTACTTC
>TRBV30|many|TRBJ1-5|-
CAWSVVNNQPQHF
TGTGCCTGGAGTGTAGTGAACAATCAGCCCCAGCATTTT
>TRBV7-9|few|TRBJ2-7|TRBD1
CASSTSRQGESYEQYF
TGTGCCAGCAGCACTTCACGACAGGGCGAATCCTACGAGCAGTACTTC
>TRBV28|-|TRBJ1-1|-
CASTPSSRAVNTEAFF
TGTGCCAGCACGCCTTCCTCCAGGGCTGTGAACACTGAAGCTTTCTTT
>TRBV27|few|TRBJ2-5|-
CASSLMKRVGGGRETQYF
TGTGCCAGCAGTTTAATGAAGAGGGTCGGGGGCGGTAGAGAGACCCAGTACTTC
>TRBV18|many|TRBJ2-2|-
CASSPGTGELFF
TGTGCCAGCTCACCTGGCACCGGGGAGCTGTTTTTT
>TRBV9|few|TRBJ2-2|-
CASSVGVSGELFF
TGTGCCAGCAGCGTGGGAGTGTCCGGGGAGCTGTTTTTT
>TRBV7-6|many|TRBJ2-3|-
CASTTNTDTQYF
TGTGCCAGCACCACTAACACAGATACGCAGTATTTT
>TRBV2|few|TRBJ2-7|-
CASRDQLDSYEQYF
TGTGCCAGCAGAGACCAGTTGGACAGCTACGAGCAGTACTTC
>TRBV9|-|TRBJ1-1|-
CASSVAAWDTEAFF
TGTGCCAGCAGCGTAGCCGCCTGGGACACTGAAGCTTTCTTT
>TRBV7-9|few|TRBJ2-1|-
CASSLLVGNEQFF
TGTGCCAGCAGCTTATTGGTGGGCAATGAGCAGTTCTTC
>TRBV29-1|-|TRBJ2-5|TRBD1
CSVASFEGAGETQYF
TGCAGCGTTGCCTCGTTCGAGGGGGCAGGAGAGACCCAGTACTTC
>TRBV5-4|few|TRBJ2-3|-
CASSLRAGDTQYF
TGTGCCAGCAGCTTGAGGGCAGGGGATACGCAGTATTTT
>TRBV7-2|many|TRBJ1-5|-
CASSLQGSGGQPQHF
TGTGCCAGCAGCTTACAGGGCAGCGGAGGTCAGCCCCAGCATTTT
>TRBV5-1|-|TRBJ2-2|-
CASSPPLTGTGELFF
TGCGCCAGCAGCCCACCTTTGACAGGCACCGGGGAGCTGTTTTTT
>TRBV7-2|few|TRBJ1-4|TRBD1
CASSPRDRFNEKLFF
TGTGCCAGCAGCCCCCGGGACAGGTTTAATGAAAAACTGTTTTTT
>TRBV27|-|TRBJ1-4|-
CASRSNEKLFF
TGTGCCAGCCGATCCAATGAAAAACTGTTTTTT
>TRBV28|-|TRBJ1-5|-
CASSLGGRYNQPQHF
TGTGCCAGCAGTTTGGGGGGACGGTACAATCAGCCCCAGCATTTT
>TRBV5-1|-|TRBJ1-1|-
CASSLVASIAEAFF
TGCGCCAGCAGCTTGGTTGCCAGTATCGCTGAAGCTTTCTTT
>TRBV19|few|TRBJ1-5|-
CASSIDLAGISNQPQHF
TGTGCCAGTAGTATAGATCTGGCGGGGATCAGCAATCAGCCCCAGCATTTT
>TRBV15|-|TRBJ2-5|-
CATSRERLAAGLRETQYF
TGTGCCACCAGCAGAGAGCGGCTCGCCGCAGGGTTGAGGGAGACCCAGTACTTC
>TRBV6-1|few|TRBJ2-1|TRBD2
CASSPAGGADEQFF
TGTGCCAGCAGCCCAGCGGGAGGGGCGGATGAGCAGTTCTTC
>TRBV28|-|TRBJ2-1|TRBD2
CASSPAGLAGSNNEQFF
TGTGCCAGCAGTCCCGCGGGACTAGCGGGGAGCAACAATGAGCAGTTCTTC
>TRBV2|many|TRBJ1-1|-
CASLPGTRTEAFF
TGTGCCAGCCTTCCTGGGACCCGCACTGAAGCTTTCTTT
>TRBV13|many|TRBJ2-3|-
CASSLSLVTDTQYF
TGTGCCAGCAGCTTATCCTTAGTCACAGATACGCAGTATTTT
>TRBV5-1|-|TRBJ2-1|-
CASSLDGNPGSNEQFF
TGCGCCAGCAGCTTGGATGGGAACCCAGGGAGCAATGAGCAGTTCTTC
>TRBV18|-|TRBJ2-7|-
CASSSKDSIYEQYF
TGTGCCAGCTCATCGAAAGACAGTATCTACGAGCAGTACTTC
>TRBV7-7|many|TRBJ2-2|-
CASSSFNTGELFF
TGTGCTAGCAGCTCCTTTAACACCGGGGAGCTGTTTTTT
>TRBV29-1|many|TRBJ2-7|-
CSAYVSHEQYF
TGCAGCGCCTACGTATCCCACGAGCAGTACTTC
>TRBV28|few|TRBJ1-4|TRBD1
CAIIDRANEKLFF
TGTGCCATCATCGACAGGGCTAATGAAAAACTGTTTTTT
>TRBV6-1|few|TRBJ2-2|-
CASRDSNTGELFF
TGTGCCAGCAGGGACAGTAACACCGGGGAGCTGTTTTTT
>TRBV7-2|few|TRBJ2-7|-
CASSYNRDPYEQYF
TGTGCCAGCAGCTACAACAGGGACCCCTACGAGCAGTACTTC
>TRBV27|many|TRBJ1-5|-
CASSLSYDQPQHF
TGTGCCAGCAGTTTATCGTACGATCAGCCCCAGCATTTT
>TRBV7-2|many|TRBJ1-3|-
CASSPSYYSTGNTIYF
TGTGCCAGCAGCCCATCGTACTACTCCACTGGAAACACCATATATTTT
>TRBV7-2|few|TRBJ1-2|-
CASSFAGRTLNYGYTF
TGTGCCAGCAGCTTTGCGGGACGGACCCTTAACTATGGCTACACCTTC
>TRBV7-2|-|TRBJ2-7|-
CASSLLGGLDEQYF
TGTGCCAGCAGCTTATTGGGGGGTCTCGACGAGCAGTACTTC
>TRBV6-5|-|TRBJ1-4|-
CASSYSIQGKEKLFF
TGTGCCAGCAGTTACTCGATCCAGGGCAAGGAAAAACTGTTTTTT
>TRBV10-3|-|TRBJ1-5|-
CAISDWQVSNQPQHF
TGTGCCATCAGTGATTGGCAGGTCAGCAATCAGCCCCAGCATTTT
>TRBV25-1|few|TRBJ2-5|TRBD2
CASSFTSGAGETQYF
TGTGCCAGCAGTTTCACTAGCGGGGCGGGGGAGACCCAGTACTTC
>TRBV28|few|TRBJ1-2|TRBD1
CASSQSGGPNYGYTF
TGTGCCAGCAGTCAGTCAGGGGGTCCTAACTATGGCTACACCTTC
>TRBV27|many|TRBJ1-5|TRBD1
CASSLGQGNQPQHF
TGTGCCAGCAGTTTGGGACAGGGCAATCAGCCCCAGCATTTT
>TRBV27|few|TRBJ1-5|-
CASTPGGGSGNQPQHF
TGTGCCAGCACCCCTGGGGGGGGCAGCGGCAATCAGCCCCAGCATTTT
>TRBV6-6|-|TRBJ2-1|-
CASKGKYDYNEQFF
TGTGCCAGCAAGGGGAAGTACGACTACAATGAGCAGTTCTTC
>TRBV7-7|few|TRBJ2-5|-
CASSREPGGQETQYF
TGTGCTAGCAGCCGGGAGCCAGGGGGGCAGGAGACCCAGTACTTC
>TRBV5-4|-|TRBJ1-2|-
CASSQGENSLKGYTF
TGTGCCAGCAGCCAAGGAGAGAATAGTTTGAAAGGCTACACCTTC
>TRBV2|-|TRBJ1-1|TRBD1
CASSALQGAPTEAFF
TGTGCCAGCAGTGCTCTTCAGGGGGCGCCCACTGAAGCTTTCTTT